The 22 T cell receptor beta chains below all came from one sample that was sequenced in a study of breast tumors, draining lymph nodes, adjacent tissues (dated by TCRdb to the mid-2010s). Lymph node samples came from the axillary draining lymph nodes of breast cancer patients. The library came from multiplex PCR. Sequencing was carried out with an Illumina HiSeq 2000. TCRdb's own reprocessing of the public reads used fastp at Q25 and MiXCR and kept productive beta chains. Identical CDR3 protein sequences are pooled into one entry, listed with their most common genes and DNA. A total of some 120,000 distinct CDR3 sequences appear in this sample, about 20% of them only once. Roughly 3.5% of the sample is taken by the ten largest. The sequenced sample was axillary lymph node tissue. These TCRs come from a female donor with breast cancer. Some clones in this sample may be carry-over from other donors' samples.

This clonotype has ten or more counts. The gene calls are TRBV20-1 and TRBJ2-5, with D perhaps TRBD2 (5 bases). The CDR3 covers 17 residues. From germline, CDR1 is DFQATT and CDR2 SNEGSKA (reference sequence). Trimming left V 2 bases short and J 5 bases short, with 24 bases between. CDR3 DNA: TGCAGTGCTAGAAGGGCGGGCGTAATATTGGTCGGCGAGACCCAGTACTTC. Translating gives CSARRAGVILVGETQYF.

This clonotype was observed many times. The DNA of the CDR3 is TGTGCCAGCACCGGGGCGGGGGCCAACGTCCTGACTTTC. It is translated as CASTGAGANVLTF. This chain uses TRBV2 with TRBJ2-6; D may match TRBD1 or TRBD2 (5 bases each). Germline loops: CDR1 SNHLY, CDR2 FYNNEI. The germline V and J ends were trimmed by 7 bases and 4 bases, with 8 bases remaining between them. CDR3 length equals 13 residues.

This clonotype was counted ten times or more. The V and J genes are TRBV20-1 and TRBJ2-7; 10 bases align to TRBD2. The junction had 14 bases not matched to a gene; V was cut back by 3 bases and J by 3 bases. This CDR3 spans 17 amino acids. The V gene's germline CDR1 is DFQATT and CDR2 SNEGSKA (reference sequence). CDR3 protein: CSARDPPIAGGHYEQYF. DNA for the CDR3: TGCAGTGCTAGGGACCCGCCAATAGCGGGGGGACACTACGAGCAGTACTTC.

This clonotype was found once. A read error is possible here, since a much larger clone lies one base away. The chain uses TRBV6-5 and TRBJ1-2; TRBD1 matches 9 bases. This CDR3 is built from 13 residues. Germline V CDR1 and CDR2: MNHEY, SVGAGI. The DNA for the CDR3 is TGTGCCATCAGTCTCCGACAGGGGGGTGGCTACACCTTC. The encoded protein is CAISLRQGGGYTF.

Worth noting for this clonotype: A much larger clonotype is one base distant, so this may be a read error. The chain couples TRBV3-1 to TRBJ2-3, with D hard to call. Trimming left V 0 bases short and J 8 bases short, with 15 bases between. From germline, CDR1 is LGHDT and CDR2 YNNKEL (reference sequence). This CDR3 contains 15 residues. This CDR3 reads CASSQDFNLAGTQYF. CDR3 in DNA: TGTGCCAGCAGCCAAGATTTTAATTTAGCAGGTACGCAGTATTTT.

The sample holds many counts of this clonotype. The rearrangement joins TRBV6-6 to TRBJ1-5; no clear D. The germline V and J ends were trimmed by 4 bases and 5 bases, with 18 bases remaining between them. The CDR3 runs 16 residues. Germline lookup yields CDR1 MNHNY and CDR2 SVGAGI (reference sequence). The CDR3 here is CASSSSDGLDYQPQHF. The CDR3 DNA is TGTGCCAGCAGTTCCTCGGACGGTTTGGACTATCAGCCCCAGCATTTT.

This clonotype was counted at least ten times. The chain is built from TRBV9 and TRBJ2-2; 10 nucleotides align to TRBD2. The CDR3 length is 18 residues. Trimming took 0 bases from V and 4 from J; bases not matched to a gene: 9. Germline assignment: CDR1 SGDLS and CDR2 YYNGEE. CDR3 nucleotide sequence: TGTGCCAGCAGCGTAGACCCAGCGGGGGGGCTGGGCACCGGGGAGCTGTTTTTT. Translated: CASSVDPAGGLGTGELFF. Full variable domain (remainder filled in from reference TRBV9 and TRBJ2-2): DSGVTQTPKHLITATGQRVTLRCSPRSGDLSVYWYQQSLDQGLQFLIQYYNGEERAKGNILERFSAQQFPDLHSELNLSSLELGDSALYFCASSVDPAGGLGTGELFFGEGSRLTVL.

About this clonotype itself: A much larger clone sits a single nucleotide away, making a read error possible. The chain joins TRBV29-1 to TRBJ1-3; D may be TRBD1 (5 bases). Germline assignment: CDR1 SQVTM and CDR2 ANQGSEA. The CDR3 is 15 residues long. The CDR3 protein is CSVDGHLSSGDTIYF. In DNA form, the CDR3 reads TGCAGCGTTGATGGACACTTGTCCTCTGGAGACACCATATATTTT.

This clonotype was detected ten times or more. The J gene is TRBJ1-4, the V gene TRBV19; 11 bases match TRBD1. Germline V CDR1 and CDR2: LNHDA, SQIVND (reference sequence). The V segment lost 6 bases and the J segment 8 bases; nucleotides outside the gene matches: 2. The CDR3 contains 13 residues. CDR3 nucleotides: TGTGCCAGTAGCCGGGACAGGGGGGAAAAACTGTTTTTT. Its translation: CASSRDRGEKLFF.

For this clonotype: A much larger clone lies one base from this, so it may be a read error. The chain employs TRBV24-1 and TRBJ2-2; D is perhaps TRBD1 (6 bases). The CDR3 is 19 amino acids. Germline V gene data show CDR1 as KGHDR and CDR2 as SFDVKD. V gave up 2 bases and J gave up 10 bases, with 28 bases separating them. The CDR3 region has the DNA TGTGCCACCAGTGATTCCGACCACCGGGGCAGGGGTCTCGGACCGGAGCTGTTTTTT. Amino acid sequence: CATSDSDHRGRGLGPELFF.

The chain is built from TRBV19 and TRBJ1-1; D may be TRBD1 (6 bases). With 6 bases removed from V and 4 bases from J, the gap between germline ends came to 18 bases. The CDR3 is 15 amino acids. Per the germline V gene, CDR1 is LNHDA and CDR2 is SQIVND (reference sequence). The CDR3 loop is CASSKTQQGTTEAFF. The CDR3 DNA reads as TGTGCCAGTAGCAAAACACAACAGGGAACCACTGAAGCTTTCTTT.

This clonotype came up many times. This chain uses TRBV20-1 with TRBJ2-4, with unresolved D. The V gene's germline CDR1 is DFQATT and CDR2 SNEGSKA (reference sequence). Trimming removed 6 bases from V and 0 bases from J, with 15 bases in between. CDR3 size: 15 residues. In nucleotides, the CDR3 is TGCAGTGCCCTCGGAGCCCGACTAGCCAAAAACATTCAGTACTTC. Translation: CSALGARLAKNIQYF.

The chain recombines TRBV5-4 with TRBJ2-5; 7 bases are a match to TRBD1. The CDR3 spans 13 residues. Trimming at V came to 7 bases and at J to 6 bases, leaving 9 bases not matched to a gene. In germline, CDR1 is SGHNT, CDR2 YYREEE (reference sequence). DNA for the CDR3: TGTGCCAGCTCAAGGACAGGAGGACAGACCCAGTACTTC. It is translated as CASSRTGGQTQYF.

With respect to this clonotype: The junction shows a germline mismatch at one end, possibly a read error. The rearrangement links TRBV28 to TRBJ1-3; D is perhaps TRBD1 (5 bases). The CDR3 runs to 16 residues. The germline V gene encodes CDR1 MDHEN and CDR2 SYDVKM. The CDR3 is CASSLWGGTSGTTIYF. The CDR3, as DNA: TGTGCCAGCAGTTTATGGGGGGGAACCTCTGGAACCACCATATATTTT.

A word on this clonotype: Since a much larger clone is just one base distant, this may be a read error. The chain employs TRBV5-4 and TRBJ2-1; 10 bases agree with TRBD2. The CDR3 sequence is 18 residues long. In germline, CDR1 is SGHNT, CDR2 YYREEE (reference sequence). The CDR3 nucleotides are TGTGCCAGCAGCTTGGTGAGCGGGGGGGCAGCATGGTACAATGAGCAGTGCTTC. Its translation: CASSLVSGGAAWYNEQCF.

This clonotype appeared many times. The chain is built from TRBV19 and TRBJ1-6; D may be TRBD1 (5 bases). CDR1 is LNHDA, CDR2 SQIVND, per germline (reference sequence). V gave up 4 bases and J gave up 9 bases, with 16 bases separating them. The CDR3 runs to 15 residues. This CDR3 is CASSSQQVSSSPLHF. CDR3 in DNA: TGTGCCAGTAGTAGTCAACAGGTTTCGAGTTCACCCCTCCACTTT. Supplemented by reference TRBV19 and TRBJ1-6, the full variable domain reads DGGITQSPKYLFRKEGQNVTLSCEQNLNHDAMYWYRQDPGQGLRLIYYSQIVNDFQKGDIAEGYSVSREKKESFPLTVTSAQKNPTAFYLCASSSQQVSSSPLHFGNGTRLTVT.

This clonotype came up a few times. The rearrangement joins TRBV9 to TRBJ2-5, with D possibly matching TRBD2 (6 bases). The length of the CDR3 is 14 residues. Germline lookup yields CDR1 SGDLS and CDR2 YYNGEE. Trimming removed 3 bases from V and 5 bases from J, with 14 bases in between. This chain's CDR3 is CASSAGSSWETQYF. The DNA of the CDR3 is TGTGCCAGCAGCGCCGGGAGTTCATGGGAGACCCAGTACTTC.

In its sample, this clonotype was seen many times. The V call is TRBV7-6, the J call TRBJ1-6, with 7 bases lining up with TRBD1. Germline V lookup: CDR1 SGHVS, CDR2 FNYEAQ. The ends lost 3 bases at V and 7 bases at J; junction bases unmatched: 3. The CDR3 is 14 residues long. CDR3 loop: CASSLTGWNSPLHF. The CDR3 DNA reads TGTGCCAGCAGCTTGACAGGGTGGAATTCACCCCTCCACTTT.

The J gene is TRBJ1-4, the V gene TRBV5-1; D remains ambiguous. CDR1 and CDR2 (germline): SGHRS, YFSETQ. V lost 1 base and J lost 8, with 15 bases in between. This CDR3 region has 15 residues. This CDR3 reads CASSLLAERGEKLFF. In nucleotides, the CDR3 is TGCGCCAGCAGCTTGTTGGCAGAGAGAGGGGAAAAACTGTTTTTT.

This clonotype was recorded a few times. The chain combines TRBV5-5 with TRBJ1-4, with 10 positions matching TRBD1. The trim removed 3 bases at V and 7 bases at J, leaving 3 bases unmatched. The V gene's germline CDR1 is SGHKS and CDR2 YYEKEE (reference sequence). This CDR3 region has 14 residues. Here the CDR3 reads CASSWGQGSEKLFF. The CDR3 DNA follows: TGTGCCAGCAGCTGGGGACAGGGGAGTGAAAAACTGTTTTTT.

This clonotype showed up many times. The chain combines TRBV7-3 with TRBJ2-7; 7 bases are shared with TRBD2. CDR1 and CDR2 (germline): SGHTA, FQGTGA. V gave up 2 bases and J gave up 4 bases; unmatched junction bases: 11. The CDR3 length is 16 residues. The CDR3 loop reads CASSLEASSGLYEQYF. The CDR3 DNA is TGTGCCAGCAGCTTAGAGGCTTCTAGCGGCCTGTACGAGCAGTACTTC.

This clonotype was detected many times. The gene calls are TRBV7-2 and TRBJ2-3; D may match TRBD1 or TRBD2 (5 bases each). From germline, CDR1 is SGHTA and CDR2 FQGNSA. This CDR3 is built from 14 residues. Trimming removed 7 bases from V and 1 base from J, with 12 bases in between. DNA of the CDR3: TGTGCCAGCACCGCCCTGGGGGGCACAGATACGCAGTATTTT. As protein: CASTALGGTDTQYF.